A selection of T cell receptor beta chains follows, all from one sample in a study of cytomegalovirus exposure and HLA in healthy donors. Assay: immunoSEQ multiplex PCR; the TCRdb copy retains only in-frame clones and omits some. This sample carries about 140,000 clones, around 85% of them seen once, and the ten largest clones take 1.2%. Sequencing was performed on PBMCs. The receptor set was obtained from a female donor in good health and CMV-seronegative. CDR3s include the opening cysteine and the closing phenylalanine or tryptophan. D genes are given only for firm matches. Only part of the rows carry a size: once, few, many, or a class if the clone is expanded.

size	V	D	J	DNA	CDR3
.	TRBV28	.	TRBJ2-7	TGTGCCAGTAACGACAGGAGCAACTCCTACGAGCAGTACTTC	CASNDRSNSYEQYF
.	TRBV2	TRBD2	TRBJ2-1	TGTGCCAGCAGTGACCTCCCAGCGGGACGGCGATACAATGAGCAGTTCTTC	CASSDLPAGRRYNEQFF
.	TRBV27	TRBD1	TRBJ1-5	TGTGCCAGCAGCTGGGACAGCCTCAATCAGCCCCAGCATTTT	CASSWDSLNQPQHF
.	TRBV2	TRBD1	TRBJ1-2	TGTGCCAGCAGTGGGGGACAGGGCCACTATGGCTACACCTTC	CASSGGQGHYGYTF
.	TRBV6-1	.	TRBJ2-1	TGTGCCAGCAGTGTGGGCAACTCCTACAATGAGCAGTTCTTC	CASSVGNSYNEQFF
.	TRBV6-1	.	TRBJ2-7	TGTGCCAGCAGTGAAAACCAGGGTCTAAAATTTTCTTACGAGCAGTACTTC	CASSENQGLKFSYEQYF
.	TRBV6-4	TRBD1	TRBJ1-2	TGTGCCAGCATGAGCAGGGGGGTCTTGGTCTCTAACTATGGCTACACCTTC	CASMSRGVLVSNYGYTF
.	TRBV11-2	TRBD1	TRBJ1-5	TGTGCCAGCAGCCTGGGGACAGGGGCTCAGCCCCAGCATTTT	CASSLGTGAQPQHF
.	TRBV5-1	.	TRBJ2-4	TGCGCCAGCAGCGAGGACAGTATTCAGTACTTC	CASSEDSIQYF
.	TRBV19	TRBD1	TRBJ2-1	TGTGCCACCGGTACTGGACAGGGTTACAATGAGCAGTTCTTC	CATGTGQGYNEQFF
.	TRBV9	.	TRBJ2-2	TGTGCCAGCAGCGTAGCGTACACCGGGGAGCTGTTTTTT	CASSVAYTGELFF
.	TRBV9	.	TRBJ2-7	TGTGCCAGCAGCGTAGATGGGGCGGACTACTACGAGCAGTACTTC	CASSVDGADYYEQYF
.	TRBV6-4	.	TRBJ2-2	TGTGCCAGCAGTGACTTAGCGAACGGGGAGCTGTTTTTT	CASSDLANGELFF
.	TRBV5-1	.	TRBJ2-7	TGCGCCAGCAGCTCGGGATCGACAGGCGCAACCTACGAGCAGTACTTC	CASSSGSTGATYEQYF
.	TRBV6-5	.	TRBJ2-7	TGTGCCAGCAGTTACGCGATTGGAGCCGAGCAGTACTTC	CASSYAIGAEQYF
.	TRBV29-1	TRBD2	TRBJ2-1	TGCAGCGTCCGAATGACTAGCGGATACAATGAGCAGTTCTTC	CSVRMTSGYNEQFF
.	TRBV19	.	TRBJ2-7	TGTGCCAGTAGTATTGGAGGCGAGCAGTACTTC	CASSIGGEQYF
.	TRBV4-1	.	TRBJ1-1	TGCGCCAGCAGCCAGTCAGGCAGTACTGAAGCTTTCTTT	CASSQSGSTEAFF
.	TRBV6-5	.	TRBJ2-2	TGTGCCAGCAGTTACTCGAGGAACACCGGGGAGCTGTTTTTT	CASSYSRNTGELFF
few	TRBV10-3	TRBD2	TRBJ2-5	TGTGCCATCAGTGAGCAAGCGGGGGGACAAGAGACCCAGTACTTC	CAISEQAGGQETQYF
once	TRBV28	.	TRBJ2-5	TGTGCCAGCAGTTTGTCTCGGGGGGAGACCCAGTACTTC	CASSLSRGETQYF
.	TRBV18	TRBD1	TRBJ2-7	TGTGCCAGCTCACCTCCGACAGGGGACTACGAGCAGTACTTC	CASSPPTGDYEQYF
.	TRBV5-1	TRBD2	TRBJ2-1	TGCGCCAGCAGCTCGCAAGCCAGGACTAGCGGGAGCTCCTACAATGAGCAGTTCTTC	CASSSQARTSGSSYNEQFF
once	TRBV5-4	TRBD1	TRBJ2-7	TGTGCCAGCAGCCTCGGGACAGGGCCGAGCTCCTACGAGCAGTACTTC	CASSLGTGPSSYEQYF
.	TRBV5-1	TRBD1	TRBJ2-3	TGCGCCAGCAGCCTACAGGGGGTTGGCACAGATACGCAGTATTTT	CASSLQGVGTDTQYF
.	TRBV2	TRBD2	TRBJ2-2	TGTGCCAGCAGTACGCTAGCGGGAGGGCCGGTCACCGGGGAGCTGTTTTTT	CASSTLAGGPVTGELFF
.	TRBV6-5	.	TRBJ2-3	TGTGCCAGCAGTCCGCGGGGATTCAGCACAGATACGCAGTATTTT	CASSPRGFSTDTQYF
few	TRBV25-1	TRBD1	TRBJ1-6	TGTGCCAGCAGGTCGACAGGGGTCTATAATTCACCCCTCCACTTT	CASRSTGVYNSPLHF
.	TRBV6-5	.	TRBJ2-3	TGTGCCAGCAGTTTCCCTGGAGGGACAGATACGCAGTATTTT	CASSFPGGTDTQYF
.	TRBV5-1	TRBD2	TRBJ2-3	TGCGCCAGCAGCCTGGGGCGGGAGCGAGGCACAGATACGCAGTATTTT	CASSLGRERGTDTQYF
.	TRBV2	.	TRBJ2-7	TGTGCCAGCAGCCCCGGGACTCATCCCTACGAGCAGTACTTC	CASSPGTHPYEQYF
.	TRBV18	.	TRBJ2-5	TGTGCCAGCTCACCAGGACTGGATGAGACCCAGTACTTC	CASSPGLDETQYF
.	TRBV7-9	.	TRBJ2-1	TGTGCCAGCAGCTTCCGAGTGGATGAGCAGTTCTTC	CASSFRVDEQFF
.	TRBV27	TRBD2	TRBJ2-6	TGTGCCAGCAGTTCTGGTCAGATAGCGGGAGGTGTCGCTGGGGCCAACGTCCTGACTTTC	CASSSGQIAGGVAGANVLTF
few	TRBV6-5	TRBD1	TRBJ1-2	TGTGCCAGCAGTTCCACCAGGGGGCGCGGGAATTTTGGCTACACCTTC	CASSSTRGRGNFGYTF
.	TRBV6-1	.	TRBJ2-7	TGTGCCAGCAGTGTAAACAGAGATTACGAGCAGTACTTC	CASSVNRDYEQYF
.	TRBV11-2	TRBD1	TRBJ2-7	TGTGCCAGCAGCTCCGGCGGGGACAGGGACTACGAGCAGTACTTC	CASSSGGDRDYEQYF
once	TRBV19	.	TRBJ1-5	TGTGCCAGTAGTATAGGCAGGGCTAGCAATCAGCCCCAGCATTTT	CASSIGRASNQPQHF
.	TRBV5-6	.	TRBJ2-7	TGTGCCAGCAGCTTGGCCAGGAAACCCTACGAGCAGTACTTC	CASSLARKPYEQYF
.	TRBV7-2	.	TRBJ1-2	TGTGCCAGCAGCCTAGAGGGGGACATCTATGGCTACACCTTC	CASSLEGDIYGYTF
.	TRBV10-3	TRBD2	TRBJ2-7	TGTGCCACGACGCGAGAAGCGGGACGATTCTCCTACGAGCAGTACTTC	CATTREAGRFSYEQYF
once	TRBV6-5	TRBD1	TRBJ2-7	TGTGCCAGCAGTTACACCGGGACAGGGGCCTACGAGCAGTACTTC	CASSYTGTGAYEQYF
.	TRBV29-1	.	TRBJ1-1	TGCAGCGACAACAAGGGGAAGGGCACTGAAGCTTTCTTT	CSDNKGKGTEAFF
.	TRBV6-1	.	TRBJ2-1	TGTGCCAGCCGGGTTAGCGGACTTTACAATGAGCAGTTCTTC	CASRVSGLYNEQFF
.	TRBV30	TRBD2	TRBJ2-2	TGTGCCTGGAGCGGCAGCGGGAGGCGAACCGGGGAGCTGTTTTTT	CAWSGSGRRTGELFF
.	TRBV28	.	TRBJ2-7	TGTGCCAGCCAGGGGCGTGGAAATCCCACGGGCTCCTACGAGCAGTACTTC	CASQGRGNPTGSYEQYF
.	TRBV7-9	.	TRBJ2-7	TGTGCCAGCAGCTTGCTAGCTTACGAGCAGTACTTC	CASSLLAYEQYF
.	TRBV6-6	TRBD2	TRBJ2-2	TGTGCCAGCAGCTTCCTAGCGGGAGCAGGGGCCGGGGAGCTGTTTTTT	CASSFLAGAGAGELFF
.	TRBV10-3	TRBD2	TRBJ2-1	TGTGCCATCAGTGAGTTGGCTAGCGGGAGTTCCTACAATGAGCAGTTCTTC	CAISELASGSSYNEQFF
.	TRBV4-1	TRBD1	TRBJ1-1	TGCGCCAGCAGCCAAGACGCGACAGGGACCACTGAAGCTTTCTTT	CASSQDATGTTEAFF
.	TRBV18	.	TRBJ2-5	TGTGCCAGCTCACCCTTTGCGGGCTTAGGGGAGACCCAGTACTTC	CASSPFAGLGETQYF
few	TRBV28	TRBD2	TRBJ2-3	TGTGCCATCCGGACTAGCTCTCCTAGCACAGATACGCAGTATTTT	CAIRTSSPSTDTQYF
.	TRBV30	.	TRBJ1-2	TGTGCCTGGAGTGCAGGGTCCAGTGCTGGCTACACCTTC	CAWSAGSSAGYTF
.	TRBV2	TRBD2	TRBJ2-1	TGTGCCAAGTGTGGTACCGGGACTAGCGGCTTCAATGAGCAGTTCTTC	CAKCGTGTSGFNEQFF
.	TRBV5-1	.	TRBJ1-1	TGCGCCAGCAGCTTAGGACAGAACATGAACACTGAAGCTTTCTTT	CASSLGQNMNTEAFF
.	TRBV28	TRBD2	TRBJ2-5	TGTGCCAGCAGGGGAGCGGGGGGCCGGGGGACCCAGTACTTC	CASRGAGGRGTQYF
once	TRBV2	TRBD1	TRBJ2-7	TGTGCCAGCAGGGCGGGACAGGGGCGGAACGAGCAGTACTTC	CASRAGQGRNEQYF